What follows are 20 T cell receptor beta chains derived from one specimen sequenced in a study of T cells in Graves' hyperthyroidism and ophthalmopathy. Amplified regions were TCR beta CDR3 sequences from RNA transcripts. The study used the HTBI primer set for a first-round RT-PCR of the TCR CDR3. Each CDR3 protein is one row after TCRdb ran MiXCR on the multiplex PCR reads. Of hundreds of thousands of distinct CDR3 sequences listed, 45% were seen once; the top ten hold about 7.7%. The sequenced sample was peripheral blood or thyroid tissue (not recorded which). Source of these receptors: an adult man with Graves' disease, either hyperthyroidism or ophthalmopathy (not recorded which).

The chain uses TRBV19 and TRBJ2-5; 11 bases map to TRBD1. The V gene's germline CDR1 is LNHDA and CDR2 SQIVND (reference sequence). The length of the CDR3 is 15 residues. J lost 5 bases, V lost 5 bases, and 7 bases had no gene match. CDR3 nucleotide sequence: TGTGCCAGTAGTCCAGGACAGGGGGCCTGGGAGACCCAGTACTTC. Translating it yields CASSPGQGAWETQYF.

The chain combines TRBV24-1 with TRBJ1-2; weak D call: TRBD1 (5 bases). Trimming took 3 bases from V and 7 from J, leaving 11 bases between them. Germline V gene data show CDR1 as KGHDR and CDR2 as SFDVKD. The CDR3 is 13 amino acids. CDR3 amino acids: CATSDPREAGYTF. In nucleotides, the CDR3 is TGTGCCACCAGTGATCCCAGGGAGGCTGGCTACACCTTC.

The V and J genes are TRBV2 and TRBJ2-5, with D unresolved. The germline V and J ends were trimmed by 1 base and 9 bases, with 9 bases remaining between them. The length of the CDR3 is 12 residues. Germline V gives CDR1 SNHLY, CDR2 FYNNEI. In DNA form, the CDR3 reads TGTGCCAGCAGTGAAGGTGCCCAGCCCCAGTACTTC. It yields the protein CASSEGAQPQYF.

DNA for the CDR3: TGTGCCAGCAGGGCTTCGAGCACCGGGGTTGATCAGCCCCAGCATTTT. Amino acid sequence: CASRASSTGVDQPQHF. This sequence joins TRBV9 and TRBJ1-5; D is ambiguous. V gave up 5 bases and J gave up 5 bases, with 20 bases separating them. CDR1 SGDLS and CDR2 YYNGEE come from the germline V gene. This CDR3 is 16 amino acids long.

The chain employs TRBV7-8 and TRBJ1-6, with a tentative D call TRBD1 (6 bases). Germline V gene data show CDR1 as SGHVS and CDR2 as FQNEAQ. Trimming took off 6 bases at V and 6 bases at J, with 18 bases between the two ends. The CDR3 has 16 amino acids. CDR3 DNA sequence: TGTGCCAGCAGTGAAGGGGAGGACAGCTTTAATTCACCCCTCCACTTT. This gives the protein CASSEGEDSFNSPLHF. The complete variable domain, with remaining parts taken from reference TRBV7-8 and TRBJ1-6, reads GAGVSQSPRYKVAKRGQDVALRCDPISGHVSLFWYQQALGQGPEFLTYFQNEAQLDKSGLPSDRFFAERPEGSVSTLKIQRTQQEDSAVYLCASSEGEDSFNSPLHFGNGTRLTVT.

Of note for this clonotype: A single base separates this from a much larger clone, so it may be a read error. The missing conserved phenylalanine or tryptophan at the end of this CDR3 makes a read error likely. The rearrangement uses TRBV19 and TRBJ1-1, with D possibly matching TRBD1 (5 bases). The CDR3 covers 13 residues. V was shortened by 3 bases and J by 3 bases, with 8 bases between the two germline ends. The V gene's germline CDR1 is LNHDA and CDR2 SQIVND (reference sequence). CDR3 loop: CASSIDRYTEAFL. The CDR3 coding sequence is TGTGCCAGTAGTATCGACAGATACACTGAAGCTTTCCTT.

The table lists this clonotype with a few counts. This sequence joins TRBV14 and TRBJ1-4; TRBD1 matches at 8 bases. The junction had 6 bases not matched to a gene; V was cut back by 5 bases and J by 7 bases. CDR1 and CDR2 (germline): SGHDN, FVKESK. The CDR3 is 14 amino acids. In DNA form, the CDR3 reads TGTGCCAGCAGCGAACAGGGGGTGACTGAAAAACTGTTTTTT. Protein sequence: CASSEQGVTEKLFF. Full variable domain (missing parts from reference TRBV14 and TRBJ1-4): EAGVTQFPSHSVIEKGQTVTLRCDPISGHDNLYWYRRVMGKEIKFLLHFVKESKQDESGMPNNRFLAERTGGTYSTLKVQPAELEDSGVYFCASSEQGVTEKLFFGSGTQLSVL.

The table lists this clonotype with a few counts. This chain connects TRBV29-1 to TRBJ1-2; possible D gene TRBD1, 6 bases. CDR1 and CDR2 from the germline V gene are SQVTM and ANQGSEA. CDR3 size: 12 residues. V lost 0 bases to trimming and J lost 14 bases, with 16 bases between them. The CDR3 here is CSVEDLMAGETF. The CDR3 coding sequence is TGCAGCGTTGAAGATCTTATGGCAGGGGAAACCTTC.

This clonotype was observed many times. The rearrangement joins TRBV7-8 to TRBJ1-6; D ambiguous. The germline V and J ends were trimmed by 1 base and 7 bases, with 17 bases remaining between them. This CDR3 is 17 amino acids long. The germline CDR1 and CDR2 sequences are SGHVS and FQNEAQ. CDR3 protein: CASSLGSRGRRNSPLHF. The DNA for the CDR3 is TGTGCCAGCAGCTTAGGCTCGCGAGGAAGAAGGAATTCACCCCTCCACTTT.

As regards this clonotype: Just one base apart from a much larger clone, this may be a read error. This rearrangement joins TRBV5-4 to TRBJ1-2; perhaps TRBD1 as D (5 bases). The CDR3 spans 14 residues. Germline V gene lookup returns CDR1 SGHNT and CDR2 YYREEE (reference sequence). Trimming removed 2 bases at V and 7 bases at J, with 15 bases between. CDR3 sequence reads: CASSLAEGACGYTF. DNA of the CDR3: TGTGCCAGCAGCTTAGCTGAAGGGGCCTGTGGCTACACCTTC. Together with reference TRBV5-4 and TRBJ1-2, the CDR3 gives the full variable domain: ETGVTQSPTHLIKTRGQQVTLRCSSQSGHNTVSWYQQALGQGPQFIFQYYREEENGRGNFPPRFSGLQFPNYSSELNVNALELDDSALYLCASSLAEGACGYTFGSGTRLTVV.

This clonotype appeared once. This chain uses TRBV2 with TRBJ2-5; 8 positions match TRBD2. TRBJ2-1 explains the end of the DNA better; the J call may be wrong. Germline values: CDR1 SNHLY, CDR2 FYNNEI. The CDR3 runs 13 residues. The CDR3 region is CASRDGRDDEQFF. Here the CDR3 DNA reads TGTGCCAGCAGGGACGGGAGGGACGATGAGCAGTTCTTC.

In the case of this clonotype: Relative to the germline gene, one junction end is altered; a read error may explain this. V usage is TRBV12-3 or TRBV12-4 and J usage is TRBJ2-7, with a tentative D call TRBD1 (5 bases). There are 11 residues in the CDR3. This chain's CDR3 is CASSLRGIRDF. The CDR3 DNA is TGTGCCAGCAGTTTAAGGGGAATTAGGGACTTC.

This clonotype has ten or more counts. The genes are TRBV29-1 and TRBJ1-5; D is perhaps TRBD1 (6 bases). The V end lost 3 bases, the J end lost 6 bases, and 12 bases lay between the germline ends. The germline V gene encodes CDR1 SQVTM and CDR2 ANQGSEA. This CDR3 is 13 amino acids long. This CDR3 reads CSVDEGGGQPQHF. In DNA, the CDR3 is TGCAGCGTTGACGAGGGGGGCGGTCAGCCCCAGCATTTT.

In this sample, this clonotype turned up a few times. This could be a read error, since a much larger clone is one nucleotide away. V is TRBV29-1 and J is TRBJ1-3; the D gene is possibly TRBD1 (5 bases). This CDR3 region has 11 residues. Trimming stripped 5 bases from V and 4 bases from J, with 6 bases between. Germline values: CDR1 SQVTM, CDR2 ANQGSEA. CDR3: CSVRQGNTIYF. Written as DNA, the CDR3 is TGCAGCGTTCGACAGGGAAACACCATATATTTT.

Only a few counts were recorded for this clonotype. V and J are TRBV20-1 and TRBJ1-5, with 8 bases identical to TRBD1. V was pared by 5 bases and J by 1 base, with 13 bases of the junction left unmatched. CDR3 size: 17 residues. Germline V lookup: CDR1 DFQATT, CDR2 SNEGSKA (reference sequence). The CDR3 sequence: CSASGPGGLGSNQPQHF. As DNA, the CDR3 is TGCAGTGCTTCGGGGCCAGGGGGCTTAGGAAGCAATCAGCCCCAGCATTTT.

The rearrangement joins TRBV20-1 to TRBJ1-6, with a tentative D call TRBD1 (6 bases). The ends were cut back, 6 bases at V and 2 bases at J, with 14 bases in the middle. CDR3 length: 15 amino acids. CDR1 is DFQATT and CDR2 is SNEGSKA in the germline V gene (reference sequence). DNA for the CDR3: TGCAGTGCGCAAGTACAGGGACCCTATAATTCACCCCTCCACTTT. The encoded protein is CSAQVQGPYNSPLHF.

V and J are TRBV29-1 and TRBJ2-5; possible D gene TRBD2, 6 bases. V lost 4 bases and J 11 bases, leaving 8 bases between the germline ends. The CDR3 has 9 residues. The germline gives CDR1 SQVTM, CDR2 ANQGSEA. Written as DNA, the CDR3 is TGCAGCGTTGTTGGGGGGCAGTACTTC. Amino acids: CSVVGGQYF.

This clonotype was seen ten or more times. This chain uses TRBV2 with TRBJ2-5; tentative D call: TRBD1 (5 bases). The CDR3 is 17 residues long. CDR1 and CDR2 (germline): SNHLY, FYNNEI. V gave up 6 bases and J gave up 0 bases, with 20 bases separating them. CDR3 sequence (DNA): TGTGCCAGCAGCCAAGGGGTTGCGGAGCTAAACCAAGAGACCCAGTACTTC. Its protein is CASSQGVAELNQETQYF.

The CDR3 nucleotides read TGTGCCATCGAGGGGGCTCCAGACTACGAGCAGTACTTC. It specifies CAIEGAPDYEQYF. V and J are TRBV10-3 and TRBJ2-7; the match to TRBD1 covers 7 bases. Germline V gene lookup returns CDR1 ENHRY and CDR2 SYGVKD. CDR3 length equals 13 residues. V trimming: 8 bases; J trimming: 3 bases; junction bases outside the gene matches: 7.

A word on this clonotype: A much larger clone is a single base away; this may be a read error. Given the absence of the conserved phenylalanine or tryptophan at the CDR3 end, a read error is likely. The J gene is TRBJ1-2, the V gene TRBV20-1; 7 bases fit TRBD1. From germline, CDR1 is DFQATT and CDR2 SNEGSKA (reference sequence). V dropped 0 bases and J dropped 2; count of bases not matched to a gene: 3. The CDR3 length is 14 residues. CDR3 nucleotide sequence: TGCAGTGCTAGAGACGACAGGGCCAACTATGGCTACACCCTC. Encoded protein: CSARDDRANYGYTL.